This T cell receptor beta chain was obtained from a study of control samples from healthy donors and cancer patients. This CDR3 spans 14 amino acids. Germline CDR1 and CDR2: SGHAT and FQNNGV. V was shortened by 5 bases and J by 2 bases, with 13 bases between the two germline ends. Profiling relied on immunoSEQ multiplex PCR, and the TCRdb table lists in-frame clones only, not all of them. The data show under 150,000 clones, about nine tenths seen once. This TCR was sampled from a man under 40 in good health. This sequence joins TRBV11-2 and TRBJ2-7; D possibly corresponds to TRBD2 (6 bases). The sample comprised blood. CDR3 in amino acids: CASSPGTPPYEQYF. As DNA, the CDR3 is TGTGCCAGCAGCCCCGGGACTCCCCCCTACGAGCAGTACTTC. The complete variable domain, with remaining parts taken from reference TRBV11-2 and TRBJ2-7, reads EAGVAQSPRYKIIEKRQSVAFWCNPISGHATLYWYQQILGQGPKLLIQFQNNGVVDDSQLPKDRFSAERLKGVDSTLKIQPAKLEDSAVYLCASSPGTPPYEQYFGPGTRLTVT.